These 21 T cell receptor beta chains originate from one sample sequenced in a study of blood T cell repertoires in COVID-19. Measured with immunoSEQ multiplex PCR; TCRdb has only the in-frame clones, and not every one. Of about 190,000 clones listed, more than 70% are singletons. Sequenced sample: peripheral blood. The receptors here all came from a woman in her thirties or forties who had recovered from COVID-19.

The rearrangement joins TRBV30 to TRBJ1-3; 7 bases agree with TRBD1. The CDR3 totals 16 residues. V trimming: 3 bases; J trimming: 0 bases; junction bases outside the gene matches: 8. The germline V gene encodes CDR1 GTSNPN and CDR2 SVGIG (reference sequence). In DNA form, the CDR3 reads TGTGCCTGGAGCGAGGGACAGTCTAACTCTGGAAACACCATATATTTT. This gives the protein CAWSEGQSNSGNTIYF.

The CDR3 protein is CASSLARQGDTEAFF. The DNA for the CDR3 is TGCGCCAGCAGCTTAGCCCGACAGGGGGACACTGAAGCTTTCTTT. The chain is built from TRBV5-1 and TRBJ1-1; 9 bases are shared with TRBD1. Germline assignment: CDR1 SGHRS and CDR2 YFSETQ. J gave up 3 bases and V 2 bases, and 5 bases lay outside the gene matches. The CDR3 is 15 residues long.

The chain uses TRBV19 and TRBJ2-2; 7 bases match TRBD1. With V trimmed by 7 bases and J by 8 bases, 10 bases remained unmatched. The CDR3 totals 14 residues. CDR1 and CDR2 (germline): LNHDA, SQIVND (reference sequence). The CDR3 here is CASTRQGSTGELFF. In DNA, the CDR3 is TGTGCCAGTACTAGACAGGGTTCAACGGGGGAGCTGTTTTTT. Combining the CDR3 with reference TRBV19 and TRBJ2-2 gives the whole variable domain DGGITQSPKYLFRKEGQNVTLSCEQNLNHDAMYWYRQDPGQGLRLIYYSQIVNDFQKGDIAEGYSVSREKKESFPLTVTSAQKNPTAFYLCASTRQGSTGELFFGEGSRLTVL.

J is TRBJ2-7 and V is TRBV28; TRBD2 agrees at 8 bases. This CDR3 comprises 15 residues. CDR1 MDHEN and CDR2 SYDVKM come from the germline V gene. The junction had 9 bases not matched to a gene; V was cut back by 8 bases and J by 0 bases. DNA for the CDR3: TGTGCCAGCCGAACCGGGGGGGAGGGCTCCTACGAGCAGTACTTC. It yields the protein CASRTGGEGSYEQYF.

J is TRBJ1-1 and V is TRBV7-6, with D tentatively TRBD1 (5 bases). The germline V gene encodes CDR1 SGHVS and CDR2 FNYEAQ. Trimming removed 5 bases from V and 1 base from J, with 17 bases in between. CDR3 length: 16 amino acids. The CDR3, as DNA: TGTGCCAGCAGCCCAAAATCACCAGGGCCGAACACTGAAGCTTTCTTT. This translates into CASSPKSPGPNTEAFF. Combining the CDR3 with reference TRBV7-6 and TRBJ1-1 gives the whole variable domain GAGVSQSPRYKVTKRGQDVALRCDPISGHVSLYWYRQALGQGPEFLTYFNYEAQQDKSGLPNDRFSAERPEGSISTLTIQRTEQRDSAMYRCASSPKSPGPNTEAFFGQGTRLTVV.

CDR3 sequence (DNA): TGTGCCAGCAGGGAGGGACTAGCGTACGAGCAGTACTTC. The encoded protein is CASREGLAYEQYF. This chain links TRBV6-5 with TRBJ2-7, with 10 bases identical to TRBD2. Germline loops: CDR1 MNHEY, CDR2 SVGAGI. The V gene end was trimmed by 6 bases and the J gene end by 4 bases; junction bases not matched to a gene: 3. The CDR3 sequence is 13 residues long.

The chain is built from TRBV27 and TRBJ2-4; a possible D gene is TRBD1 (6 bases). V lost 2 bases and J lost 2, with 19 bases in between. This CDR3 is 18 amino acids long. The germline V gene encodes CDR1 MNHEY and CDR2 SMNVEV (reference sequence). The CDR3 bases are TGTGCCAGCAGTTTAGCGTCGGGCTTCAGGGGTTCCAAAAACATTCAGTACTTC. Protein product: CASSLASGFRGSKNIQYF.

This clone was seen many times. The chain uses TRBV24-1 and TRBJ2-2, with TRBD1 as a possible D gene (6 bases). Trimming took 3 bases from V and 1 from J, leaving 11 bases between them. The CDR3 covers 16 residues. The germline V gene encodes CDR1 KGHDR and CDR2 SFDVKD. CDR3 amino acids: CATSDHRAENTGELFF. As DNA, the CDR3 is TGTGCCACCAGTGATCACAGGGCGGAGAACACCGGGGAGCTGTTTTTT.

The V and J genes are TRBV24-1 and TRBJ2-1; D is perhaps TRBD2 (5 bases). Germline V gives CDR1 KGHDR, CDR2 SFDVKD. Trimming shortened V by 4 bases and J by 3 bases, and 18 bases separated the two germline ends. The CDR3 is made up of 17 amino acids. CDR3 protein: CATSDLLSPRGYNEQFF. CDR3 DNA: TGTGCCACCAGTGACCTTCTATCACCTCGGGGCTACAATGAGCAGTTCTTC.

The chain links TRBV5-1 to TRBJ1-4; perhaps TRBD1 as D (6 bases). The CDR3 spans 15 residues. Germline V gene lookup returns CDR1 SGHRS and CDR2 YFSETQ. V was trimmed by 5 bases and J by 7 bases, leaving 18 bases between them. CDR3 loop: CASSKPEGGGEKLFF. The CDR3 bases are TGCGCCAGCAGTAAACCGGAAGGGGGTGGTGAAAAACTGTTTTTT.

The chain carries TRBV3-1 (or the pseudogene TRBV3-2) and TRBJ1-6, with D possibly TRBD1 on 5 matching bases. The CDR3 has 16 residues. The V gene lost 0 bases and the J gene lost 9 bases, with 15 bases spanning the gap. Germline V gives CDR1 LGHDT, CDR2 YNNKEL (reference sequence). The CDR3 DNA is TGTGCCAGCAGCCAAGAAATGGCTAGGGGAGGTTCACCCCTCCACTTT. Protein: CASSQEMARGGSPLHF.

The gene calls are TRBV12-3 or TRBV12-4 and TRBJ1-3, with D unclear. V was trimmed by 3 bases and J by 8 bases, leaving 11 bases between them. The CDR3 loop spans 13 amino acids. The CDR3 region is CASSFEGLDTIYF. DNA of the CDR3: TGTGCCAGCAGTTTTGAGGGTTTGGACACCATATATTTT.

This chain links TRBV7-9 with TRBJ1-2; D may be TRBD1 (5 bases). The CDR3 loop spans 13 amino acids. Per germline, CDR1 SEHNR and CDR2 FQNEAQ (reference sequence). Trimming shortened V by 3 bases and J by 4 bases, and 9 bases separated the two germline ends. CDR3 residues: CASSFGDSYGYTF. The CDR3 nucleotides read TGTGCCAGCAGCTTTGGAGACAGCTATGGCTACACCTTC.

The chain uses TRBV7-9 and TRBJ2-7, with D possibly being TRBD1 (5 bases). The CDR3 loop spans 15 amino acids. The ends were cut back, 5 bases at V and 4 bases at J, with 18 bases in the middle. Germline V gene data show CDR1 as SEHNR and CDR2 as FQNEAQ (reference sequence). The CDR3 DNA is TGTGCCAGCAGCCGAACACAGGATTCCTTATACGAGCAGTACTTC. Amino acid sequence: CASSRTQDSLYEQYF.

J is TRBJ2-1 and V is TRBV28; 8 nucleotides align to TRBD1. V was pared by 6 bases and J by 7 bases, with 5 bases of the junction left unmatched. CDR1 MDHEN and CDR2 SYDVKM come from the germline V gene. The CDR3 sequence is 13 residues long. CDR3 nucleotides: TGTGCCAGCAGAGGACAGGGTACGAATGAGCAGTTCTTC. It codes for CASRGQGTNEQFF.

The chain links TRBV24-1 to TRBJ2-1; 9 bases match TRBD2. With 3 bases clipped from V and 6 bases from J, the junction kept 8 bases outside the gene matches. The germline CDR1 and CDR2 sequences are KGHDR and SFDVKD. CDR3 length: 16 residues. CDR3 DNA: TGTGCCACCAGTGATCATAGCGGGAGTGGGAGCAATGAGCAGTTCTTC. The encoded protein is CATSDHSGSGSNEQFF.

The chain carries TRBV28 and TRBJ1-4; the match to TRBD1 covers 8 bases. The J segment lost 8 bases and the V segment lost 7 bases, leaving 9 bases of the junction unmatched. The CDR3 extends over 14 amino acids. Germline V gives CDR1 MDHEN, CDR2 SYDVKM. The CDR3 sequence: CASTPTGVSEKLFF. As DNA, the CDR3 is TGTGCCAGCACTCCGACAGGGGTTAGCGAAAAACTGTTTTTT.

This chain's CDR3 is CAWSKAGGQPQHF. DNA of the CDR3: TGTGCCTGGAGTAAGGCGGGGGGTCAGCCCCAGCATTTT. The chain is built from TRBV30 and TRBJ1-5, with D perhaps TRBD1 (5 bases). Germline V CDR1 and CDR2: GTSNPN, SVGIG (reference sequence). The CDR3 spans 13 residues. Trimming removed 2 bases from V and 6 bases from J, with 11 bases in between.

This chain links TRBV19 with TRBJ2-2; 10 nucleotides agree with TRBD1. With 5 bases clipped from V and 6 bases from J, the junction kept 21 bases outside the gene matches. The V gene's germline CDR1 is LNHDA and CDR2 SQIVND (reference sequence). The CDR3 is 20 residues long. Here the CDR3 DNA reads TGTGCCAGTAGTCTTAGACTATACGCCGGGACAGGGGCCTTCGCCGGGGAGCTGTTTTTT. Its protein is CASSLRLYAGTGAFAGELFF. Looking up the rest from reference TRBV19 and TRBJ2-2 gives the full variable domain: DGGITQSPKYLFRKEGQNVTLSCEQNLNHDAMYWYRQDPGQGLRLIYYSQIVNDFQKGDIAEGYSVSREKKESFPLTVTSAQKNPTAFYLCASSLRLYAGTGAFAGELFFGEGSRLTVL.

CDR3: CAATASSYEQYF. The CDR3 region has the DNA TGTGCCGCCACAGCAAGCTCCTACGAGCAGTACTTC. This chain links TRBV7-9 with TRBJ2-7; D call uncertain. The germline V and J ends were trimmed by 11 bases and 0 bases, with 11 bases remaining between them. Germline CDR1 reads SEHNR; CDR2 reads FQNEAQ (reference sequence). This CDR3 contains 12 residues.

The chain recombines TRBV27 with TRBJ2-2, with no clear D. Trimming removed 7 bases from V and 4 bases from J, with 10 bases in between. The germline CDR1 and CDR2 sequences are MNHEY and SMNVEV (reference sequence). The CDR3 sequence is 13 residues long. This CDR3 reads CASTSRGTGELFF. The CDR3 DNA reads TGTGCCAGCACCTCGAGAGGCACCGGGGAGCTGTTTTTT.